This T cell receptor beta chain was captured by sequencing in a study of OX40 agonist ivuxolimab in advanced cancers. Study as a whole: In three patients, partial responses were observed, one with hepatocellular carcinoma and two with cutaneous melanoma.

Produced via immunoSEQ multiplex PCR; TCRdb's table is partial and in-frame only. The data show about 93,000 clones, with 94% seen just once and around 3% held by the top ten. Germline V gene sequence: CDR1 MDHEN, CDR2 SYDVKM. Trimming took 1 base from V and 7 from J, leaving 19 bases between them. This CDR3 is built from 16 residues. Findings and caveats of the study: Both CD4+ and CD8+ T cell populations in blood had undergone clonal expansion by week 6 at 0.1 to 3.0 mg/kg. Some patients who did not respond also had low normalized T-cell clonal expansion. Partial responders at 0.1-3.0 mg/kg showed near-lowest clonal expansion.

Comment on this clone: What it recognizes is unknown.

This TCR came from an adult with an advanced solid tumor such as melanoma, head and neck, liver or kidney cancer. Sample: CD4+ or CD8+ T cells sorted from blood, taken in a trial of the OX40 agonist ivuxolimab. This chain joins TRBV28 and TRBJ1-1; weak D call: TRBD1 (5 bases). CDR3: CASSLSRQGVGGEAFF. The CDR3 coding sequence is TGTGCCAGCAGTTTATCCAGGCAGGGAGTAGGCGGTGAAGCTTTCTTT.